A single sample gave rise to the 20 T cell receptor beta chains below, sequenced in a study of T cell responses to AZD1222 COVID-19 vaccine. Generated by immunoSEQ multiplex PCR, the TCRdb table keeps only in-frame clones and is missing some. In the table there are some 150,000 clones, around 91% of which are singletons. The specimen comprised peripheral blood, sampled on day 0 of AZD1222 vaccination. Receptors originate from an adult in good health.

The chain combines TRBV4-3 with TRBJ2-2; D is perhaps TRBD1 (5 bases). CDR1 is LGHNA, CDR2 YSLEER, per germline. The germline V and J ends were trimmed by 0 bases and 6 bases, with 17 bases remaining between them. This CDR3 has 17 residues. The CDR3 loop reads CASSQEAVQGYAGELFF. CDR3 in DNA: TGCGCCAGCAGCCAAGAAGCAGTCCAGGGCTATGCCGGGGAGCTGTTTTTT.

The chain employs TRBV9 and TRBJ2-2; TRBD1 agrees at 7 bases. Looked up from germline, CDR1 is SGDLS and CDR2 is YYNGEE. The CDR3 is 16 amino acids. Germline trimming cut 4 bases from V and 0 bases from J; bases unmatched to any gene: 6. The CDR3 here is CASSRYRGPNTGELFF. For the CDR3, the DNA is TGTGCCAGCAGCCGTTACAGGGGCCCGAACACCGGGGAGCTGTTTTTT.

The genes are TRBV3-1 (or the pseudogene TRBV3-2) and TRBJ2-2, with a weak D call TRBD1 (5 bases). Germline assignment: CDR1 LGHDT and CDR2 YNNKEL (reference sequence). The CDR3 is 18 amino acids. The V end was cut by 1 base, the J end by 5 bases, with 20 bases between. The CDR3 DNA follows: TGTGCCAGCAGCCAAGCGTCTTTAGGGGTATTGAGAACCGGGGAGCTGTTTTTT. Residues: CASSQASLGVLRTGELFF.

This clone was observed once. The chain carries TRBV27 and TRBJ1-5; D may be TRBD1 (6 bases). Trimming took 1 base from V and 0 from J, leaving 10 bases between them. The CDR3 spans 16 residues. The germline CDR1 and CDR2 sequences are MNHEY and SMNVEV (reference sequence). CDR3 in DNA: TGTGCCAGCAGTTTATTCGGGGGGGCTAGCAATCAGCCCCAGCATTTT. It codes for CASSLFGGASNQPQHF.

V usage is TRBV27 and J usage is TRBJ1-1; TRBD1 aligns across 7 bases. CDR1 and CDR2 (germline): MNHEY, SMNVEV (reference sequence). There are 14 residues in the CDR3. Losses at the gene ends were 4 bases for V and 4 bases for J; bases not matched to a gene: 6. CDR3 DNA: TGTGCCAGCAGTTCACCGGGACAGATCACTGAAGCTTTCTTT. Protein sequence: CASSSPGQITEAFF.

The V gene is TRBV19, the J gene TRBJ2-1; 13 nucleotides line up with TRBD2. Germline V gives CDR1 LNHDA, CDR2 SQIVND (reference sequence). CDR3 size: 17 residues. The trim removed 1 base at V and 6 bases at J, leaving 6 bases unmatched. DNA of the CDR3: TGTGCCAGTAGTATAGGGTCAGGACTAGCGGGAGTCAATGAGCAGTTCTTC. It translates to CASSIGSGLAGVNEQFF. The entire variable domain, with the rest obtained from reference TRBV19 and TRBJ2-1, is as follows: DGGITQSPKYLFRKEGQNVTLSCEQNLNHDAMYWYRQDPGQGLRLIYYSQIVNDFQKGDIAEGYSVSREKKESFPLTVTSAQKNPTAFYLCASSIGSGLAGVNEQFFGPGTRLTVL.

The chain joins TRBV9 to TRBJ2-1; 7 nucleotides line up with TRBD1. The CDR3 contains 13 residues. With V trimmed by 2 bases and J by 8 bases, 4 bases remained unmatched. CDR1 and CDR2 from the germline V gene are SGDLS and YYNGEE. CDR3: CASSVGQVDEQFF. The CDR3 DNA sequence: TGTGCCAGCAGCGTCGGACAGGTTGATGAGCAGTTCTTC.

The J gene is TRBJ1-1, the V gene TRBV6-5; 9 nucleotides match TRBD1. CDR1 and CDR2 (germline): MNHEY, SVGAGI. The J segment lost 1 base and the V segment lost 2 bases, leaving 5 bases of the junction unmatched. The CDR3 consists of 16 residues. In DNA form, the CDR3 reads TGTGCCAGCAGTTACGGGGACAGGGTCGAGAACACTGAAGCTTTCTTT. Encoded protein: CASSYGDRVENTEAFF.

The rearrangement links TRBV25-1 to TRBJ2-7; the D is unclear. The germline V gene encodes CDR1 MGHDK and CDR2 SYGVNS. The germline V and J ends were trimmed by 3 bases and 1 base, with 13 bases remaining between them. This CDR3 has 15 residues. This CDR3 is CASSDLFGLSYEQYF. The CDR3 nucleotides read TGTGCCAGCAGTGACTTGTTCGGTCTATCCTACGAGCAGTACTTC.

The chain recombines TRBV29-1 with TRBJ2-2; D gene ambiguous. V gave up 0 bases and J gave up 6 bases, with 5 bases separating them. The CDR3 extends over 12 amino acids. Germline CDR1 is SQVTM and CDR2 is ANQGSEA. CDR3: CSVEENSGELFF. The CDR3 DNA reads as TGCAGCGTTGAAGAAAACTCCGGGGAGCTGTTTTTT.

The chain employs TRBV10-1 and TRBJ2-7; 8 positions match TRBD2. J was trimmed by 6 bases and V by 7 bases; bases with no gene match: 17. The CDR3 has 16 residues. CDR1 and CDR2 from the germline V gene are WNHNN and SYGVQD (reference sequence). The CDR3 here is CASNLIAGPSPSEQYF. The CDR3, as DNA: TGCGCCAGCAACCTTATAGCGGGACCCTCACCCAGCGAGCAGTACTTC.

This clone was recorded once. V is TRBV6-5 and J is TRBJ1-4; D not resolved. The CDR3 spans 13 residues. V was pared by 2 bases and J by 7 bases, with 8 bases between. Germline V gene lookup returns CDR1 MNHEY and CDR2 SVGAGI. Written as DNA, the CDR3 is TGTGCCAGCAGTTACCGCCCCCGTGAAAAACTGTTTTTT. This encodes CASSYRPREKLFF.

This chain joins TRBV15 and TRBJ2-2, with 12 bases matching TRBD2. The CDR3 runs 14 residues. Germline V gene sequence: CDR1 LNHNV, CDR2 YYDKDF (reference sequence). V lost 3 bases and J lost 7; bases outside the gene matches: 0. As DNA, the CDR3 is TGTGCCACCAGCAGGACTAGCGGGAGCGGGGAGCTGTTTTTT. Amino acids: CATSRTSGSGELFF.

This rearrangement joins TRBV18 to TRBJ2-7; possible D gene TRBD2, 6 bases. The V end was cut by 6 bases, the J end by 1 base, with 7 bases between. The germline gives CDR1 KGHSH, CDR2 LQKENI. This CDR3 comprises 12 residues. CDR3 in amino acids: CASSSGSYEQYF. The CDR3 bases are TGTGCCAGCTCTAGCGGTTCCTACGAGCAGTACTTC.

This rearrangement joins TRBV28 to TRBJ1-6, with D uncertain. With 3 bases removed from V and 5 bases from J, the gap between germline ends came to 11 bases. The CDR3 sequence is 15 residues long. CDR1 is MDHEN, CDR2 SYDVKM, per germline. CDR3 region: CASSFGTTNNSPLHF. The CDR3, as DNA: TGTGCCAGCAGTTTTGGTACGACAAATAATTCACCCCTCCACTTT.

The V call is TRBV9, the J call TRBJ2-7, with TRBD2 identical over 11 bases. J lost 3 bases, V lost 4 bases, and 3 bases had no gene match. Germline CDR1 is SGDLS and CDR2 is YYNGEE. The CDR3 is 14 residues long. The CDR3 DNA reads TGTGCCAGCAGCACTAGCGGGAGAGGCTACGAGCAGTACTTC. It specifies CASSTSGRGYEQYF.

The chain is built from TRBV19 and TRBJ1-1, with D tentatively TRBD1 (5 bases). The CDR3 is made up of 13 amino acids. Per germline, CDR1 LNHDA and CDR2 SQIVND (reference sequence). V lost 8 bases to trimming and J lost 5 bases, with 15 bases between them. DNA for the CDR3: TGTGCCAGTGTACAGGAACCGGGTACTGAAGCTTTCTTT. Protein sequence: CASVQEPGTEAFF.

Details on this clone: The sample contains more than one DNA sequence encoding this CDR3. The J gene is TRBJ2-3, the V gene TRBV18; D is unclear. Germline values: CDR1 KGHSH, CDR2 LQKENI. V was clipped by 3 bases and J by 2 bases, with 3 bases between them. This CDR3 spans 12 amino acids. The CDR3 is CASSPYTDTQYF. The CDR3 nucleotides read TGTGCCAGCTCACCGTACACAGATACGCAGTATTTT.

The chain combines TRBV4-1 with TRBJ1-5; 7 bases are shared with TRBD1. V gave up 2 bases and J gave up 5 bases; unmatched junction bases: 21. The CDR3 sequence is 20 residues long. Germline loops: CDR1 MGHRA, CDR2 YSYEKL. The CDR3 DNA reads as TGCGCCAGCAGCCAATTCAGTCCGGGGGTTCCGGGACAGAGCTATCAGCCCCAGCATTTT. Translated: CASSQFSPGVPGQSYQPQHF.

In its sample, this clone was seen once. The CDR3 loop is CASSLDRAEQYF. The CDR3 bases are TGTGCCAGCAGCTTGGACAGGGCCGAGCAGTACTTC. The J gene is TRBJ2-7, the V gene TRBV7-2; 8 nucleotides match TRBD1. The CDR3 sequence is 12 residues long. Per the germline V gene, CDR1 is SGHTA and CDR2 is FQGNSA. After removal of 3 bases from V and 6 bases from J, the junction contained 1 base not matched to a gene.